The clone carrying this T cell receptor beta chain was recorded a few times. What it binds is not known. Trimming removed 4 bases at V and 11 bases at J, with 12 bases between. The CDR3 has 12 amino acids. The entry originates in a study of post-analysis software for immune sequencing data. Study summary: Disease courses included relapsing-remitting, secondary progressive and progressive-relapsing multiple sclerosis. Study results and limitations: Analysis by F measure revealed that same-batch samples clustered strongly together. With TRBV5-6, TRBV5-1 and TRBV20-1 included, about five TRBV segments were more frequent in patients than in controls. Versus controls, multiple sclerosis patients showed significantly lower diversity (normalized Chao1).

Prepared TCR beta cDNA libraries contained unique molecular identifiers. Input amounts of about 0.85 to 11 million T cells were used. These gave about 500,000 cDNA molecules, so each molecule approximated one T cell. TCRdb reanalysed the PCR reads using MiXCR and keeps one entry per CDR3 protein. The sample consists of about 400,000 distinct CDR3 sequences, about a third of them appearing once. This clonotype was sampled from a girl between 5 and 17 years old with multiple sclerosis. Sequencing was performed on blood. The chain uses TRBV12-3 or TRBV12-4 and TRBJ1-5; D uncertain. The CDR3 nucleotides are TGTGCCAGCAGTTCCCGTAATATGGCCCAGCATTTT. It yields the protein CASSSRNMAQHF.